The 7 T cell receptor beta chains reported below all come from one sample, sequenced in a study of Graves' ophthalmopathy and Graves' hyperthyroidism. The sequenced template was RNA, covering the TCR beta CDR3 region. HTBI primers were used in a first-round RT-PCR, which preceded a second-round multiplex PCR. TCRdb re-called the multiplex PCR reads through MiXCR, storing one row per CDR3 protein. This table has 40,000 to 50,000 distinct CDR3 sequences, around 52% appearing once. The source material was peripheral blood. Receptors originate from an adult man with Graves' ophthalmopathy.

The V and J genes are TRBV7-8 and TRBJ1-2, with 8 bases fitting TRBD1. V gave up 5 bases and J gave up 4 bases; unmatched junction bases: 12. CDR3 length: 16 residues. Germline V lookup: CDR1 SGHVS, CDR2 FQNEAQ. In DNA, the CDR3 is TGTGCCAGCAGCAAAGCCTCCAGGGGGCGCGCCTATGGCTACACCTTC. Amino acids: CASSKASRGRAYGYTF.

The chain uses TRBV19 and TRBJ2-3, with D perhaps TRBD2 (6 bases). This CDR3 comprises 15 residues. Looked up from germline, CDR1 is LNHDA and CDR2 is SQIVND (reference sequence). Trimming cost V 3 bases and J 2 bases, with 12 bases left between them. This chain's CDR3 is CASSMGGRHTDTQYF. As DNA, the CDR3 is TGTGCCAGTAGTATGGGAGGCAGGCACACAGATACGCAGTATTTT.

This clonotype was recorded many times. This sequence joins TRBV20-1 and TRBJ2-1; 8 bases are a match to TRBD2. Germline V CDR1 and CDR2: DFQATT, SNEGSKA (reference sequence). The CDR3 loop spans 15 amino acids. V shed 6 bases and J 6 bases; nucleotides not matched to a gene: 13. CDR3 sequence reads: CSAPRRAGAGNEQFF. CDR3 nucleotides: TGCAGTGCCCCACGGAGAGCGGGAGCGGGCAATGAGCAGTTCTTC.

Notes on this clonotype: The conserved final phenylalanine or tryptophan is absent from the CDR3, which likely points to a read error. This chain connects TRBV5-1 to TRBJ1-6; 10 bases agree with TRBD1. The CDR3 covers 17 residues. V was pared by 6 bases and J by 7 bases, with 13 bases of the junction left unmatched. The germline gives CDR1 SGHRS, CDR2 YFSETQ. Written as DNA, the CDR3 is TGCGCCAGCATAGGGACAGGGGATAGAAGCCGCAATTCACCCCTCCACTCT. It yields the protein CASIGTGDRSRNSPLHS.

The chain uses TRBV19 and TRBJ1-1; 7 positions match TRBD1. V lost 6 bases to trimming and J lost 4 bases; unmatched junction nucleotides: 8. This CDR3 is 14 amino acids long. Germline V lookup: CDR1 LNHDA, CDR2 SQIVND (reference sequence). The CDR3 reads CASSLTGLLTEAFF. The CDR3 DNA is TGTGCCAGTAGCCTGACAGGGCTTCTCACTGAAGCTTTCTTT.

This clonotype has a single count. Sequence at one end of the junction differs from germline and may be a read error. The genes are TRBV18 and TRBJ2-1; 9 positions agree with TRBD2. This CDR3 comprises 14 residues. CDR1 and CDR2 (germline): KGHSH, LQKENI. DNA for the CDR3: TGTGCCAACTCACCATTAACTAGCGGGAATGAGCAGTTCTTC. Its protein product is CANSPLTSGNEQFF.

This clonotype was seen a handful of times. V usage is TRBV2 and J usage is TRBJ1-6; D might be TRBD1 (5 bases). Germline V gene lookup returns CDR1 SNHLY and CDR2 FYNNEI. This CDR3 is built from 13 residues. V was pared by 7 bases and J by 6 bases, with 10 bases between. CDR3 residues: CASTGDFNSPLHF. DNA of the CDR3: TGTGCCAGCACTGGGGACTTTAATTCACCCCTCCACTTT.